The present T cell receptor (beta chain) was sequenced within a study of regulatory T cells in long-lasting Graves disease. This clonotype showed up many times. Looked up from germline, CDR1 is SGHVS and CDR2 is FQNEAQ. J was trimmed by 7 bases and V by 7 bases; bases with no gene match: 12. The CDR3 loop spans 14 amino acids. Regarding time point: newly diagnosed GD, antithyroid drugs for less than 3 months. The TCR library used RNA extracted from PBMCs. Relying on iRepertoire HTBI primers and Arm-PCR of CDR3 regions, the team built TCR beta libraries. From the multiplex PCR reads, TCRdb called clonotypes with MiXCR, one entry per CDR3 protein. The data hold some 370,000 distinct CDR3 sequences, with approximately 10% observed a single time. In addition, the sample was reused for a study of T cells in Graves' hyperthyroidism and ophthalmopathy. That investigation notes: Graves' hyperthyroidism without ophthalmopathy progression within 18 months was termed stable.

Here the sequenced sample was peripheral blood mononuclear cells (PBMCs), taken at new diagnosis, from a patient treated with antithyroid drugs. This clonotype was sampled from a woman younger than 30 with Graves disease. V and J are TRBV7-8 and TRBJ1-2, with 7 bases identical to TRBD1. The DNA for the CDR3 is TGTGCCAGCATCCCGACGACAGGGTCTCTTGGCTACACCTTC. Translation: CASIPTTGSLGYTF.